This is a list of T cell receptor beta chains from one sample in a study of blood T cell repertoires in COVID-19. TCRdb's copy holds only in-frame clones and misses some; the assay was immunoSEQ multiplex PCR. Among 100,000 to 150,000 clones, around four fifths were seen once, and the ten largest hold more than 5.5%. Sequenced material: peripheral blood. Source of these receptors: a man aged 55 to 70 with acute or convalescent COVID-19. CDR3s include the opening cysteine and the closing phenylalanine or tryptophan. The D gene is left open where the match is weak. The size entry is marked missing in some rows and otherwise reads once, few, many or a size class.

abundance: -; v_gene: TRBV3-1/TRBV3-2; d_gene: -; j_gene: TRBJ2-5; CDR3nt: TGTGCCAGCAGCCATTGGACAGAGGAGACCCAGTACTTC; CDR3aa: CASSHWTEETQYF
abundance: -; v_gene: TRBV7-3; d_gene: -; j_gene: TRBJ2-3; CDR3nt: TGTGCCAGCAGTCCAGGGAGCGGGAGCACAGATACGCAGTATTTT; CDR3aa: CASSPGSGSTDTQYF
abundance: -; v_gene: TRBV2; d_gene: TRBD2; j_gene: TRBJ2-1; CDR3nt: TGTGCCAGCAGTCGTCAGCGGGAGATGGATGAGCAGTTCTTC; CDR3aa: CASSRQREMDEQFF
abundance: few; v_gene: TRBV11-2; d_gene: TRBD1; j_gene: TRBJ1-6; CDR3nt: TGTGCCAGCAGCCCGCGCGGACAGGGCAATTCACCCCTCCACTTT; CDR3aa: CASSPRGQGNSPLHF
abundance: once; v_gene: TRBV7-9; d_gene: -; j_gene: TRBJ2-3; CDR3nt: TGTGCCAGCAGCGTTAGCGGAGAATGGGATACGCAGTATTTT; CDR3aa: CASSVSGEWDTQYF
abundance: -; v_gene: TRBV19; d_gene: -; j_gene: TRBJ2-3; CDR3nt: TGTGCCAGTAGTTCGACTAGAGGGGGCACAGATACGCAGTATTTT; CDR3aa: CASSSTRGGTDTQYF
abundance: -; v_gene: TRBV6-5; d_gene: -; j_gene: TRBJ1-1; CDR3nt: TGTGCCAGCAGTACAGGACAGCTTCTGAACACTGAAGCTTTCTTT; CDR3aa: CASSTGQLLNTEAFF
abundance: -; v_gene: TRBV11-3; d_gene: TRBD2; j_gene: TRBJ2-1; CDR3nt: TGTGCCAGCAGCGCGCGGGGGGACCCATTACAAGTCAATGAGCAGTTCTTC; CDR3aa: CASSARGDPLQVNEQFF
abundance: -; v_gene: TRBV7-9; d_gene: TRBD1; j_gene: TRBJ2-7; CDR3nt: TGTGCCAGCAGCTTAGCGCTAGCAGGGGGATACGAGCAGTACTTC; CDR3aa: CASSLALAGGYEQYF
abundance: -; v_gene: TRBV24-1; d_gene: TRBD2; j_gene: TRBJ2-3; CDR3nt: TGTGCCACCAGTGATTCGCAACTAGCGGGGGGCTCAGATACGCAGTATTTT; CDR3aa: CATSDSQLAGGSDTQYF
abundance: -; v_gene: TRBV30; d_gene: -; j_gene: TRBJ1-1; CDR3nt: TGTGCCTGGAATAGACACCGGGACAACCCGAACTTT; CDR3aa: CAWNRHRDNPNF
abundance: few; v_gene: TRBV5-1; d_gene: -; j_gene: TRBJ1-2; CDR3nt: TGCGCCAGCAGCTGGCGGGATGGAGGCTTCAAACTAGCTAACTATGGCTACACCTTC; CDR3aa: CASSWRDGGFKLANYGYTF
abundance: -; v_gene: TRBV6-5; d_gene: -; j_gene: TRBJ1-6; CDR3nt: TGTGCCAGCAGTTACTCGGGGCGGGGATCACCCCTCCACTTT; CDR3aa: CASSYSGRGSPLHF
abundance: -; v_gene: TRBV5-1; d_gene: -; j_gene: TRBJ1-2; CDR3nt: TGCGCCAGCAGCTTGGCCTCGAGGACCGGGGATGGCTACACCTTC; CDR3aa: CASSLASRTGDGYTF
abundance: -; v_gene: TRBV6-5; d_gene: -; j_gene: TRBJ1-1; CDR3nt: TGTGCCAGCAGTTACGGGCAGATGAACACTGAAGCTTTCTTT; CDR3aa: CASSYGQMNTEAFF
abundance: -; v_gene: TRBV24-1; d_gene: TRBD2; j_gene: TRBJ2-7; CDR3nt: TGTGCCACCTCCGGAACCACTAGCGGGGGGCGGGTACACGAGCAGTACTTC; CDR3aa: CATSGTTSGGRVHEQYF